One and the same sample provided the 14 T cell receptor beta chains below, sequenced in a study of cytomegalovirus exposure and HLA in healthy donors. The PCR ran on 60 Vbeta and 13 Jbeta primers. Data came from immunoSEQ multiplex PCR; TCRdb stores just in-frame clones and leaves some out. This table has about 140,000 clones, approximately 84% appearing once. The sample was PBMCs. The receptors originated from a man aged 30 to 45 in good health and CMV-seropositive.

The genes are TRBV6-5 and TRBJ1-2; D is ambiguous. From germline, CDR1 is MNHEY and CDR2 SVGAGI. The length of the CDR3 is 13 residues. V gave up 5 bases and J gave up 4 bases, with 11 bases separating them. The CDR3 spells CASSEQRSYGYTF. The CDR3, as DNA: TGTGCCAGCAGTGAACAAAGGAGCTATGGCTACACCTTC.

The genes are TRBV2 and TRBJ2-1; 11 bases map to TRBD2. Germline V gene sequence: CDR1 SNHLY, CDR2 FYNNEI. The CDR3 consists of 18 residues. The ends lost 6 bases at V and 0 bases at J; junction bases unmatched: 10. The CDR3 protein is CASRWASGGLSSYNEQFF. The CDR3 DNA reads TGTGCCAGCAGGTGGGCTAGCGGGGGGCTCAGCTCCTACAATGAGCAGTTCTTC.

The chain uses TRBV7-6 and TRBJ1-6, with D uncertain. Trimming left V 5 bases short and J 7 bases short, with 9 bases between. The CDR3 has 13 residues. Germline V gene sequence: CDR1 SGHVS, CDR2 FNYEAQ. CDR3 sequence reads: CASSTQANSPLHF. The CDR3 nucleotides read TGTGCCAGCAGCACCCAGGCGAATTCACCCCTCCACTTT.

The V call is TRBV7-6, the J call TRBJ2-5; 9 positions agree with TRBD1. The CDR3 is 16 residues long. CDR1 and CDR2 from the germline V gene are SGHVS and FNYEAQ. V was clipped by 1 base and J by 5 bases; unmatched bases: 8. The CDR3 bases are TGTGCCAGCAGCTTAGAGTCCGGGACAGGGCGGGAGACCCAGTACTTC. This gives the protein CASSLESGTGRETQYF.

V gene TRBV18 combines with J gene TRBJ2-7, with 7 bases lining up with TRBD2. The CDR3 runs to 16 residues. Per germline, CDR1 KGHSH and CDR2 LQKENI. The V gene end was trimmed by 3 bases and the J gene end by 0 bases; junction bases not matched to a gene: 8. The CDR3 region is CASSPRASGSSYEQYF. For the CDR3, the DNA is TGTGCCAGCTCACCCCGCGCTAGCGGAAGCTCCTACGAGCAGTACTTC.

The J gene is TRBJ1-1, the V gene TRBV13; 7 nucleotides line up with TRBD1. V lost 0 bases and J lost 8; bases outside the gene matches: 0. The CDR3 length is 12 residues. Per germline, CDR1 PRHDT and CDR2 FYEKMQ (reference sequence). CDR3 nucleotides: TGTGCCAGCAGCTTAGGAGGGGGCGAAGCTTTCTTT. Its protein is CASSLGGGEAFF.

This chain links TRBV7-2 with TRBJ2-7; the match to TRBD2 covers 11 bases. CDR1 is SGHTA, CDR2 FQGNSA, per germline. This CDR3 spans 18 amino acids. Trimming took 0 bases from V and 3 from J; bases not matched to a gene: 10. The CDR3 reads CASSLAPSGLAEIYEQYF. CDR3 DNA: TGTGCCAGCAGCTTAGCGCCGTCGGGACTAGCGGAAATCTACGAGCAGTACTTC.

The chain uses TRBV5-4 and TRBJ1-2; TRBD1 matches at 10 bases. The V gene end was trimmed by 2 bases and the J gene end by 6 bases; junction bases not matched to a gene: 1. Looked up from germline, CDR1 is SGHNT and CDR2 is YYREEE (reference sequence). This CDR3 is built from 13 residues. The CDR3: CASSFGQGDGYTF. The CDR3 DNA reads as TGTGCCAGCAGCTTTGGACAGGGGGATGGCTACACCTTC.

The CDR3 region has the DNA TGTGCCAGCAGCTCACGACAGGGGGCGTCCTATAATTCACCCCTCCACTTT. This encodes CASSSRQGASYNSPLHF. The chain couples TRBV5-6 to TRBJ1-6, with TRBD1 matching 10 bases. Germline trimming cut 3 bases from V and 1 base from J; bases unmatched to any gene: 4. In germline, CDR1 is SGHDT, CDR2 YYEEEE. The CDR3 length is 17 residues.

The V call is TRBV5-1, the J call TRBJ1-1; no firm D call. V was clipped by 0 bases and J by 0 bases, with 6 bases between them. From germline, CDR1 is SGHRS and CDR2 YFSETQ. This CDR3 is built from 14 residues. CDR3 region: CASSLDRMNTEAFF. In nucleotides, the CDR3 is TGCGCCAGCAGCTTGGACAGAATGAACACTGAAGCTTTCTTT.

Only one count was recorded for this clone. J is TRBJ1-4 and V is TRBV11-2, with TRBD1 identical over 7 bases. The CDR3 sequence is 17 residues long. Germline V gene sequence: CDR1 SGHAT, CDR2 FQNNGV. The junction had 10 bases not matched to a gene; V was cut back by 0 bases and J by 6 bases. CDR3 nucleotides: TGTGCCAGCAGCTTAGAAGTGATACAGGGGAAGGATGAAAAACTGTTTTTT. Translated: CASSLEVIQGKDEKLFF.

There are a few counts of this clone. The genes are TRBV4-1 and TRBJ1-1; D perhaps matches TRBD1 (6 bases). The CDR3 runs 11 residues. The V gene lost 4 bases and the J gene lost 12 bases, with 12 bases spanning the gap. CDR1 and CDR2 (germline): MGHRA, YSYEKL. The CDR3 here is CASSLGAATFF. CDR3 DNA: TGCGCCAGCAGCCTGGGGGCAGCCACTTTCTTT.

The chain joins TRBV6-1 to TRBJ2-5; TRBD2 matches 13 bases. The CDR3 totals 16 residues. Per the germline V gene, CDR1 is MNHNS and CDR2 is SASEGT. J lost 4 bases, V lost 4 bases, and 6 bases had no gene match. The CDR3 region is CASSAGLAGFRETQYF. The CDR3, as DNA: TGTGCCAGCAGTGCGGGACTAGCGGGGTTTCGAGAGACCCAGTACTTC.

This chain links TRBV28 with TRBJ2-3; tentative D call: TRBD1 (6 bases). CDR3 length: 14 residues. Per the germline V gene, CDR1 is MDHEN and CDR2 is SYDVKM. V was cut by 2 bases and J by 4 bases, with 10 bases left in between. The CDR3 reads CASSLGRGADTQYF. Written as DNA, the CDR3 is TGTGCCAGCAGTTTAGGCAGGGGAGCAGATACGCAGTATTTT.